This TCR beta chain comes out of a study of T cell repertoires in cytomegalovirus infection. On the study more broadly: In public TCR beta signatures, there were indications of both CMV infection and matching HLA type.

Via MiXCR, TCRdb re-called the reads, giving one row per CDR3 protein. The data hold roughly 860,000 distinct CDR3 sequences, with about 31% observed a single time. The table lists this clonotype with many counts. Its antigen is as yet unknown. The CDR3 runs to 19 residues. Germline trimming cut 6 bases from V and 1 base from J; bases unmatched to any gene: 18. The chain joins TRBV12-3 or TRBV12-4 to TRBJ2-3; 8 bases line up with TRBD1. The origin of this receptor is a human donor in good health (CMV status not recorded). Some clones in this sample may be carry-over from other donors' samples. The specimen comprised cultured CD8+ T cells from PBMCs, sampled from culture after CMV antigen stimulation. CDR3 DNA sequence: TGTGCCAGCAGCCGACTCCGGGACAGGCAACCCCCTGGCACAGATACGCAGTATTTT. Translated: CASSRLRDRQPPGTDTQYF.